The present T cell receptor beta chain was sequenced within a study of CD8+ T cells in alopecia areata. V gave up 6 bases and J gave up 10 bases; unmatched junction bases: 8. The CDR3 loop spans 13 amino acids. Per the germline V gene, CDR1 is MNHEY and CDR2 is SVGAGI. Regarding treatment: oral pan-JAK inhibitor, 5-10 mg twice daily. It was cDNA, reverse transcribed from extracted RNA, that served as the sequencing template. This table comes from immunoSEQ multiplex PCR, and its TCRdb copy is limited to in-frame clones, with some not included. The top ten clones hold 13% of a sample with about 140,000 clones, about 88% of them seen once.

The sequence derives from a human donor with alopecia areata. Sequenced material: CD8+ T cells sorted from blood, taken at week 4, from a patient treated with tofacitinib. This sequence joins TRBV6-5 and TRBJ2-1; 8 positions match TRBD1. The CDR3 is CASSTGQGYEQFF. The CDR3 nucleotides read TGTGCCAGCAGCACCGGACAGGGCTACGAGCAGTTCTTC.